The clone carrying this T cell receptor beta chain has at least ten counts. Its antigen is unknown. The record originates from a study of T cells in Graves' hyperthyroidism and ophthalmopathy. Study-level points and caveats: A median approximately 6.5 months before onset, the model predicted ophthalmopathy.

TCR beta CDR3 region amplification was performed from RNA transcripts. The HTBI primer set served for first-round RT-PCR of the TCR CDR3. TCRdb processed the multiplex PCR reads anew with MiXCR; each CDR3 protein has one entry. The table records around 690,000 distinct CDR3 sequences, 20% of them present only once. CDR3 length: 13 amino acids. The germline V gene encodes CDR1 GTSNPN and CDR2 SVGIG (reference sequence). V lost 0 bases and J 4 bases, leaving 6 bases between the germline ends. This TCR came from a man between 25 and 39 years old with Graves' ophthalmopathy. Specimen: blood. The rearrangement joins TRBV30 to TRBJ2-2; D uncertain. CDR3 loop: CAWSVLPTGELFF. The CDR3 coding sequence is TGTGCCTGGAGTGTACTTCCCACCGGGGAGCTGTTTTTT.